A single sample gave rise to the 5 T cell receptor beta chains below, sequenced in a study of T cell responses to AZD1222 COVID-19 vaccine. Clones were read by immunoSEQ multiplex PCR, and TCRdb kept only the in-frame ones, dropping some. There are 99,000 or so clones in the sample; around nine tenths occur only once, and roughly 3.3% lies in the top ten. The sample consisted of peripheral blood, taken 28 days after the second dose of the MenACWY control vaccine. The source is an adult who received the MenACWY meningococcal vaccine as a control.

The chain joins TRBV5-1 to TRBJ2-2; D perhaps matches TRBD1 (6 bases). The V gene lost 2 bases and the J gene lost 3 bases, with 17 bases spanning the gap. Germline V CDR1 and CDR2: SGHRS, YFSETQ. The CDR3 contains 17 residues. The CDR3 spells CASSFRRGGWDTGELFF. The CDR3 coding sequence is TGCGCCAGCAGCTTCCGTCGAGGGGGTTGGGACACCGGGGAGCTGTTTTTT. The whole variable domain, remainder taken from reference TRBV5-1 and TRBJ2-2, is KAGVTQTPRYLIKTRGQQVTLSCSPISGHRSVSWYQQTPGQGLQFLFEYFSETQRNKGNFPGRFSGRQFSNSRSEMNVSTLELGDSALYLCASSFRRGGWDTGELFFGEGSRLTVL.

This chain joins TRBV5-1 and TRBJ2-7, with D maybe TRBD2 (6 bases). Trimming shortened V by 4 bases and J by 3 bases, and 17 bases separated the two germline ends. This CDR3 contains 15 residues. Germline CDR1 SGHRS, CDR2 YFSETQ. CDR3 bases: TGCGCCAGCAGCAAGGAACGGGGGTCTCTCTACGAGCAGTACTTC. It encodes CASSKERGSLYEQYF.

The chain employs TRBV7-2 and TRBJ1-2; weak D call: TRBD1 (5 bases). The length of the CDR3 is 14 residues. The germline gives CDR1 SGHTA, CDR2 FQGNSA. The V and J ends lost 1 base and 2 bases respectively, with 8 bases between them. DNA for the CDR3: TGTGCCAGCAGCTTAGATCCAGGGAACTATGGCTACACCTTC. It translates to CASSLDPGNYGYTF. Complete variable domain (other parts from reference TRBV7-2 and TRBJ1-2): GAGVSQSPSNKVTEKGKDVELRCDPISGHTALYWYRQSLGQGLEFLIYFQGNSAPDKSGLPSDRFSAERTGGSVSTLTIQRTQQEDSAVYLCASSLDPGNYGYTFGSGTRLTVV.

The rearrangement links TRBV4-3 to TRBJ1-2; TRBD1 agrees at 10 bases. The trim removed 4 bases at V and 4 bases at J, leaving 6 bases unmatched. Germline values: CDR1 LGHNA, CDR2 YSLEER. The CDR3 totals 15 residues. Here the CDR3 DNA reads TGCGCCAGCAGCCTTGGACAGGGGGGATTCTATGGCTACACCTTC. This codes for CASSLGQGGFYGYTF.

The table lists this clone with a count of one. This chain uses TRBV7-2 with TRBJ1-4; D gene unclear. Germline V gene sequence: CDR1 SGHTA, CDR2 FQGNSA. CDR3 length equals 14 residues. V lost 2 bases and J lost 8, with 12 bases in between. The CDR3 DNA reads as TGTGCCAGCAGCTTACGATCCGGCCTGGAAAAACTGTTTTTT. Protein product: CASSLRSGLEKLFF.